This T cell receptor beta chain was retrieved from a study of identical twins. Unique molecular identifiers were present on the cDNA, which also gained a universal primer site by template switching. TCRdb passed the 5' RACE reads through MiXCR, listing each CDR3 protein once. The table has around 250,000 distinct CDR3 sequences, roughly an eighth seen once. Notes on the study in general: Conclusions came from cross-sectional statistical analysis, not from following the same donors. In monozygotic twins, models underestimated the sharing of out-of-frame TCR alpha.

Remarks on this clonotype: What it binds is unknown.

V gave up 3 bases and J gave up 3 bases, with 8 bases separating them. Per germline, CDR1 WNHNN and CDR2 SYGVQD (reference sequence). The CDR3 has 14 residues. This same sample was also taken into another study, of yellow fever vaccine responses in identical twins.

The sample was memory (CD45RO+) T cells sorted from blood. The J gene is TRBJ2-2, the V gene TRBV10-1, with TRBD2 as a possible D gene (6 bases). This receptor was taken from a woman younger than 30 in good health. The chain's CDR3 is CASSESGDTGELFF. Written as DNA, the CDR3 is TGCGCCAGCAGTGAATCGGGAGACACCGGGGAGCTGTTTTTT.